Each of the 11 T cell receptor beta chains below was sequenced from the same sample in a study of T cell responses to AZD1222 COVID-19 vaccine. Sequenced by immunoSEQ multiplex PCR; TCRdb stores in-frame clones only, minus some. The sample has around 91,000 clones; just over 90% are singletons. The source was peripheral blood, collected 28 days after the second AZD1222 dose. The source of these receptors is an adult who received the AZD1222 COVID-19 vaccine.

This sequence joins TRBV12-1 and TRBJ1-2; the table assigns TRBD1, which was not confirmed against the DNA. TRBV12-1 is recorded as a pseudogene. The CDR3 covers 15 residues. In DNA, the CDR3 is TGTGCCAGCAGCGCACAGGGGAGGCGCGACTATGGCTACACCTTC. This translates into CASSAQGRRDYGYTF.

Regarding this clone: This same CDR3 is encoded by further DNA sequences in the sample. The rearrangement joins TRBV28 to TRBJ1-5, with 7 bases aligning to TRBD1. There are 14 residues in the CDR3. V lost 4 bases and J lost 4; bases outside the gene matches: 4. Germline CDR1 is MDHEN and CDR2 is SYDVKM. The CDR3 bases are TGTGCCAGCAGTTCAGGACAGGCGAATCAGCCCCAGCATTTT. Translated, it gives CASSSGQANQPQHF.

By share, this clone ranks as medium-sized. The CDR3 DNA sequence: TGTGCCAGCAGCCAAGATCGAGGGGAACCGAACACTGAAGCTTTCTTT. Translating it yields CASSQDRGEPNTEAFF. The J gene is TRBJ1-1, the V gene TRBV3-1 (or the pseudogene TRBV3-2); D possibly corresponds to TRBD1 (5 bases). This CDR3 comprises 16 residues. With 0 bases removed from V and 1 base from J, the gap between germline ends came to 12 bases. The germline CDR1 and CDR2 sequences are LGHDT and YNNKEL (reference sequence).

The chain has TRBV9 and TRBJ2-2; no reliable D call. The CDR3 runs 14 residues. V gave up 2 bases and J gave up 6 bases, with 11 bases separating them. Per germline, CDR1 SGDLS and CDR2 YYNGEE. The CDR3 protein is CASSVASRAGELFF. In nucleotides, the CDR3 is TGTGCCAGCAGCGTCGCTTCGAGAGCCGGGGAGCTGTTTTTT.

This rearrangement joins TRBV27 to TRBJ2-1; 7 positions match TRBD1. The CDR3 totals 17 residues. Germline CDR1 reads MNHEY; CDR2 reads SMNVEV (reference sequence). Unmatched junction bases numbered 13, after V lost 1 base and J lost 7 bases. The CDR3 region has the DNA TGTGCCAGCAGTTTATGGGCGGTATGGGACAGCTCAAATGAGCAGTTCTTC. The encoded protein is CASSLWAVWDSSNEQFF.

The chain joins TRBV30 to TRBJ2-2; TRBD2 agrees at 8 bases. CDR1 and CDR2 from the germline V gene are GTSNPN and SVGIG (reference sequence). The CDR3 covers 13 residues. The V and J ends lost 0 bases and 12 bases, in that order; junction bases with no gene match: 6. The CDR3 DNA sequence: TGTGCCTGGAGTGTAGCGGGAGCAGGGAAGCTGTTTTTT. Residues: CAWSVAGAGKLFF.

Only one count was recorded for this clone. The chain employs TRBV11-2 and TRBJ2-2; 9 bases are shared with TRBD1. With 5 bases clipped from V and 0 bases from J, the junction kept 4 bases outside the gene matches. The CDR3 length is 16 residues. Per the germline V gene, CDR1 is SGHAT and CDR2 is FQNNGV. CDR3: CASSPGTGPNTGELFF. The CDR3 nucleotides are TGTGCCAGCAGCCCCGGGACAGGGCCGAACACCGGGGAGCTGTTTTTT.

The chain links TRBV7-2 to TRBJ2-1; D uncertain. The CDR3 loop spans 14 amino acids. Trimming cost V 4 bases and J 9 bases, with 16 bases left between them. In germline, CDR1 is SGHTA, CDR2 FQGNSA. CDR3 bases: TGTGCCAGCAGCTCAAGGCGAGATTATAGTGAGCAGTTCTTC. Protein: CASSSRRDYSEQFF.

The chain combines TRBV6-1 with TRBJ2-7; D could derive from TRBD1 or TRBD2 (5 bases each). The CDR3 consists of 17 residues. The germline CDR1 and CDR2 sequences are MNHNS and SASEGT. The V and J ends lost 0 bases and 0 bases respectively, with 15 bases between them. The CDR3 region has the DNA TGTGCCAGCAGTGAAGCGGTGGGTGCAGGGAGCTCCTACGAGCAGTACTTC. It codes for CASSEAVGAGSSYEQYF.

This clone appeared a single time. The genes are TRBV6-1 and TRBJ1-2; D remains unclear. This CDR3 spans 15 amino acids. Germline V CDR1 and CDR2: MNHNS, SASEGT. V was cut by 2 bases and J by 0 bases, with 10 bases left in between. CDR3 residues: CASSEQMLANYGYTF. The CDR3 nucleotides are TGTGCCAGCAGTGAACAGATGTTAGCTAACTATGGCTACACCTTC.

V gene TRBV6-6 combines with J gene TRBJ2-4; 7 bases line up with TRBD2. After removal of 6 bases from V and 1 base from J, the junction contained 0 bases not matched to a gene. This CDR3 contains 13 residues. The germline CDR1 and CDR2 sequences are MNHNY and SVGAGI (reference sequence). CDR3 DNA: TGTGCCAGCAGACTAGCGGCCAAAAACATTCAGTACTTC. This gives the protein CASRLAAKNIQYF.